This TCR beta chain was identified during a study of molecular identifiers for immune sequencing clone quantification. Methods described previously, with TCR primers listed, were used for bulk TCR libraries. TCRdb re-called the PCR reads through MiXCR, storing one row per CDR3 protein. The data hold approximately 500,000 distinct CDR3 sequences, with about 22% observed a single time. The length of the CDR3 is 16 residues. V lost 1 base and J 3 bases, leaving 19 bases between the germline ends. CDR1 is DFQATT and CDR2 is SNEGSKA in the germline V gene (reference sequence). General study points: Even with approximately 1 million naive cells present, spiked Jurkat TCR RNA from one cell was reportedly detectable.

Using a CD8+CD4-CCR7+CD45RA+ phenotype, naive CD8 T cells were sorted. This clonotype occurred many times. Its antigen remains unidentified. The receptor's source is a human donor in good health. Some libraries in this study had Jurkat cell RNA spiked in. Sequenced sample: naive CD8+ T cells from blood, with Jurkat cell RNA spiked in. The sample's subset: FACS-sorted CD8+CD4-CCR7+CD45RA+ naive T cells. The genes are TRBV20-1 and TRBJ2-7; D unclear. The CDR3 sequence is CSARALPDQFVYEQYF. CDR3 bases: TGCAGTGCTAGAGCCCTGCCGGACCAATTTGTCTACGAGCAGTACTTC.